The T cell receptor beta chain described here comes from a study of cytomegalovirus exposure and HLA in healthy donors (dated by TCRdb to about 2017). About the study as a whole: According to an earlier analysis of 450 to 650 of the donors, some 180 million T cells yielded 117 million unique TCR beta sequences and about 280 Gb of sequence data. An earlier analysis of approximately 580 of the donors used high-throughput TCR beta sequencing to judge whether each TCR beta V gene segment behaved as functional or pseudogenic. The number of typed donors differed by locus: 629-630 for A, B, C, DRB1 and DQB1; 500 to 550 for DQA1; approximately 600 for DPA1; and roughly 470 for DPB1. A later analysis re-examined previously published TCR beta repertoires from more than 550 donors and added high-resolution HLA genotyping to investigate patterns of TCR occurrence. Around 300 gigabases of sequencing data and tens of millions of unique TCR sequences were included in an early release covering about 600 HLA-typed donors. The study aimed to test whether signatures of past pathogen exposure could be identified by cataloging public T cell receptors. To predict cytomegalovirus infection status, the study combined high-throughput TCR immunosequencing, statistical association of individual TCRs with disease status, and machine learning. Every repertoire in the discovery cohort had been generated on one and the same sequencing platform. The study used immunosequencing to profile the T cell repertoires of around 600 subjects and linked those repertoires to cytomegalovirus serostatus. About five DR-DQ haplotypes were handled as single units for association and clustering, since linkage in the cohort was strong. The later analysis used no new phenotypic data to find candidate immune exposures, relying instead on TCR beta sequences and their occurrence across donors. A later genetic analysis used genome-wide SNP genotypes for about 55% of the 666 donors, treating that subset as a discovery cohort. Among the 398 genotyped donors, 75% to 90% belonged to the genetic ancestry cluster associated with self-reported Caucasian donors. HLA typing covered class I and class II loci at four-digit resolution. Among about 400 genotyped donors of the cohort, an average of around 250,000 unique TCR beta nucleotide sequences was sequenced per donor, of which about 20% were non-productive. Donor age, sex, ethnicity and CMV serostatus were compiled together with the repertoire data. Besides the first cohort of roughly 640 subjects, a separate validation cohort made up of over 95 different subjects was used.

The cohort consisted of 600 or so healthy bone marrow donors. At the time of sampling, every cohort member was nominally healthy, though immune exposures that went unrecorded were likely present. The donor was CMV seropositive and was included in the group of 270 or so seropositive cohort members. A peripheral blood sample was collected from each donor, and TCR beta sequencing was performed on peripheral blood mononuclear cells. Genomic DNA was extracted from the blood cell samples with the Qiagen DNeasy Blood Extraction Kit. Comments on this clone: The antigen it recognizes is unknown. No base qualities exist here, and no much larger clone lies one base off it.

What the work shows at the level of the full study, not this receptor alone: In a later analysis, most CMV-associated TCR beta chains were found to appear HLA-restricted, with HLA associations seemingly driven largely by CMV exposure. The classifier was reported to diagnose cytomegalovirus status with high specificity and sensitivity in both the original cohort and the validation cohort. In an earlier analysis of a few hundred of the donors, most TCR beta V segments were observed in productive rearrangements about 90% or about 30% of the time, broadly matching IMGT annotations. A further reported finding was that TCR beta sequences accurately predicted the HLA-A and HLA-B alleles for most subjects in the first cohort. According to a later analysis, parvovirus B19, influenza, CMV and Epstein-Barr virus appeared linked to several top co-occurrence clusters. HLA typing was unavailable for some donors at each locus, so association tests used only the typed subset. An association between a missense DCLRE1C variant and V-gene and J-gene trimming of TCR beta chains was found in a later genetic analysis and replicated in an independent cohort. Most TCR sequences were seen in very few donors, while some public TCRs were found in many individuals. Roughly uniform sequencing depth across donors was assumed in presence/absence analyses, although this assumption may not hold. Linkage disequilibrium might explain the correlated functional status among segregating V segments, but an unknown experimental factor could not be ruled out. In a later analysis, the rate of TCR association differed among HLA loci, with DRB1 alleles having the most associated TCRs and HLA-C alleles having the fewest. In a later analysis, HLA-associated TCR beta chains were found to be more clonally expanded and to have lower generation probabilities than equally common non-associated chains. When HLA alleles, especially DR and DQ, strongly co-occurred, attributing TCR associations to individual alleles was difficult. CMV serostatus was the only immune exposure information available for the cohort. A later genetic analysis reported fewer N-insertions in productive TCRs among donors in an Asian-associated ancestry cluster than the roughly 640-donor mean. Three of the identified cytomegalovirus-associated TCR beta chains were confirmed in vitro to be specific for cytomegalovirus antigens. The earlier analysis of some 540 of the donors excluded about 16 rarely observed V segments, including chromosome 9 orphons, because counts were too low. The sequencing pipeline was judged likely to have produced a cluster of highly shared sequence variants as a technical artifact. At a false discovery rate of 0.05, a later analysis linked under 20,000 TCR beta sequences to specific HLA alleles. The authors suggested that the approach could potentially be extended to other disease states and immunological phenotypes. The 87-base-pair reads could not distinguish some IMGT-functional V segments, including TRBV6-2 and TRBV6-3, so those segments were excluded. In this cohort, only TCR beta chains were sequenced, and detectable features were limited by the absence of alpha or paired-chain data. In the study, around 160 TCR beta chains were listed as associated with cytomegalovirus.

Preparation of the library involved the immunoSEQ multiplex PCR assay. For the multiplex PCR, a mixture combining 60 forward primers for TCR Vbeta segments and 13 reverse primers for TCR Jbeta segments was used. The CDR3 region of rearranged TCR beta genes was amplified from genomic DNA by a multiplex PCR assay. The Illumina HiSeq System was used to sequence the amplified TCR beta libraries as 87-base-pair reads. In the authors' own workflow: A later analysis tallied about 77 million unique TCR beta chains across the 640 or so repertoires, and approximately 9.9 million of those chains were shared by two or more donors. To remove PCR and sequencing errors, raw reads were error-corrected and collapsed into unique sequences using a nearest-neighbor algorithm that merged closely related sequences. Alignment of CDR3 sequences to IMGT reference sequences was used to assign V, D and J gene segments. For a sequence to be retained, at least a six-nucleotide match to both a V gene segment and a J gene segment was required. A rearrangement counted as productive if the CDR3 had no stop codons and remained in frame with V and J, and every other rearrangement counted as non-productive. Following IMGT convention, CDR3 was defined as the stretch from the second conserved V-encoded cysteine to the conserved J-encoded phenylalanine. Sequences without an unambiguous match to a single V gene segment were excluded from the earlier analysis of about 630 of the donors. In an earlier analysis of some 590 of the donors, a V segment was called functional when productive rearrangements were above 56.7%, and segregating when the standard deviation between donors exceeded 5%. A statistical classification framework was developed to diagnose cytomegalovirus status using the catalog of TCR beta chain sequences. A later analysis assigned V and J genes by comparing TCR nucleotide sequences with IMGT/GENE-DB human TR gene sequences. Using the TCRdist pipeline, a later analysis assigned CDR3 sequences along with most-parsimonious VDJ recombination scenarios. In a later analysis, each TCR beta chain was defined by its CDR3 amino acid sequence together with its V-gene family, and reads without a unique V-gene family were excluded. A later analysis removed 550 to 650 highly shared, low-generation-probability nucleotide sequences to deal with suspected cross-contamination and a sequencing artifact. In a later analysis, a clonal expansion index was calculated for each public chain from normalized within-repertoire ranks of inferred template counts. In a later analysis, generation probabilities were computed with a VDJ recombination model fitted to out-of-frame rearrangements, and the resulting probabilities were checked against IGoR. A later analysis scored TCR-TCR, TCR-HLA and TCR-CMV co-occurrence with hypergeometric tests, applying a repertoire-size bias correction to TCR pairs. In a later analysis, false discovery rates were estimated by permuting HLA or CMV assignments 20 times. A later analysis grouped co-occurring TCRs with DBSCAN, adding TCRdist sequence similarity when clustering within HLA-allele-positive subsets. Co-occurrence clustering excluded repertoires with fewer than 30,000 or more than 120,000 public chains, plus five with anomalous nucleotide sharing. What TCRdb holds here is the immuneACCESS table cut down to in-frame rearrangements. Part of the clones is not present; checked against another copy, under half of the missing clones reflect an unresolved V gene, and the others are unexplained. V and J calls and clone size follow that table, whereas D and trimming were derived from the DNA. This sample is represented by about 170,000 clones; around 77% of them were singletons. The ten largest clones take up under 2.5% of the sample.

The CDR3 numbers 15 residues from cysteine through phenylalanine. Only the CDR3 part of the read is kept: 45 bases, read in frame from the first base. At the junction V is shortened by 2 bases and J by 5 bases; bases outside the gene matches: 4. The germline V gene sets CDR1 to MNHEY and CDR2 to SVGAGI. In this chain, TRBV6-5 is recombined with TRBJ1-5, with 9 central nucleotides matching TRBD1. Sequenced sample: PBMCs. This TCR was recovered from a woman aged 25 to 39 in good health and CMV-seropositive. The CDR3 reads CASSYGTGMDQPQHF. The nucleotide sequence is given as TGTGCCAGCAGTTACGGGACAGGGATGGATCAGCCCCAGCATTTT.